A single sample gave rise to the 28 T cell receptor beta chains below, sequenced in a study of OX40 agonist ivuxolimab in advanced cancers. Assay: immunoSEQ multiplex PCR; the TCRdb copy retains only in-frame clones and omits some. The repertoire holds 30,000 to 35,000 clones, with 81% as singletons. The input for sequencing was CD4+ or CD8+ T cells sorted from blood, taken in a trial of the OX40 agonist ivuxolimab. The receptors stem from an adult with an advanced solid tumor such as melanoma, head and neck, liver or kidney cancer.

This clone came up a few times. The V gene is TRBV3-2, the J gene TRBJ2-5; TRBD1, as called in the table, went unchecked against the DNA. TRBV3-2 is given as a pseudogene. This CDR3 is built from 9 residues. The CDR3 loop reads CATKETQYF. For the CDR3, the DNA is TGTGCCACCAAAGAGACCCAGTACTTC.

The chain recombines TRBV3-2 with TRBJ1-2. TRBV3-2 is termed a pseudogene. The CDR3 consists of 9 residues. In DNA, the CDR3 is TGTGCCAGGGGGTATGGCTACACCTTC. Translation: CARGYGYTF.

This clone has more than one count but fewer than ten. The gene calls are TRBV21-1 and TRBJ2-7; the table's D gene call, TRBD2, was not cross checked with the DNA. TRBV21-1 is listed as a pseudogene. This CDR3 has 17 residues. The CDR3 region has the DNA TGTGCCAGCAGCAAAACCCTCAACGCGGGACTTACCTACGAGCAGTACTTC. Its translation: CASSKTLNAGLTYEQYF.

This sequence joins TRBV4-3 and TRBJ1-5; 9 bases are a match to TRBD1. J was trimmed by 15 bases and V by 3 bases; bases with no gene match: 9. The germline CDR1 and CDR2 sequences are LGHNA and YSLEER. CDR3 size: 13 residues. This chain's CDR3 is CASSQDRGRSPHF. In DNA, the CDR3 is TGCGCCAGCAGCCAGGACAGGGGCCGGAGTCCGCATTTT.

The rearrangement links TRBV5-1 to TRBJ1-6, with unresolved D. Trimming stripped 0 bases from V and 4 bases from J, with 5 bases between. CDR1 and CDR2 (germline): SGHRS, YFSETQ. This CDR3 has 14 residues. Written as DNA, the CDR3 is TGCGCCAGCAGCTTGGACAGTTATAATTCACCCCTCCACTTT. This translates into CASSLDSYNSPLHF.

V usage is TRBV7-4 and J usage is TRBJ2-7, with 7 bases matching TRBD1. V shed 3 bases and J 3 bases; nucleotides not matched to a gene: 2. CDR3 size: 13 residues. Germline CDR1 and CDR2: SGHVT and SQSDAQ. The CDR3, as DNA: TGTGCCAGCAGCTTCAGACAGGGCTACGAGCAGTACTTC. Its protein is CASSFRQGYEQYF.

Only one count was recorded for this clone. The chain combines TRBV28 with TRBJ2-7; 8 bases fit TRBD1. Germline V lookup: CDR1 MDHEN, CDR2 SYDVKM. The CDR3 totals 13 residues. Losses at the gene ends were 10 bases for V and 3 bases for J; bases not matched to a gene: 8. CDR3 bases: TGTGCCACCTACAGACAGGGGATCTACGAGCAGTACTTC. This sequence encodes CATYRQGIYEQYF.

J is TRBJ1-1 and V is TRBV19; D uncertain. CDR1 is LNHDA, CDR2 SQIVND, per germline (reference sequence). The CDR3 is 12 amino acids. Deletions cut 6 bases from V and 7 bases from J, with 12 bases between. The CDR3 protein is CASSKSVFEAFF. CDR3 in DNA: TGTGCCAGTAGCAAATCGGTTTTTGAAGCTTTCTTT.

The chain couples TRBV6-5 to TRBJ1-3, with a tentative D call TRBD1 (6 bases). The CDR3 has 15 residues. Trimming took off 6 bases at V and 0 bases at J, with 12 bases between the two ends. CDR1 MNHEY and CDR2 SVGAGI come from the germline V gene. CDR3 DNA: TGTGCCAGCAGCCGTGACAGGAGCTCTGGAAACACCATATATTTT. Protein sequence: CASSRDRSSGNTIYF.

The V gene is TRBV19, the J gene TRBJ2-4; no reliable D call. With 8 bases removed from V and 6 bases from J, the gap between germline ends came to 11 bases. The CDR3 is 12 amino acids. Germline-derived CDR1 and CDR2 are LNHDA and SQIVND (reference sequence). CDR3 nucleotides: TGTGCCAGTTCCACGGTCGGAAACATTCAGTACTTC. Amino acid sequence: CASSTVGNIQYF.

The CDR3, as DNA: TGTGCCAGTAGTATAGGTGGCAGGACTCAAGAGACCCAGTACTTC. It is translated as CASSIGGRTQETQYF. The chain links TRBV19 to TRBJ2-5, with D possibly matching TRBD2 (5 bases). In germline, CDR1 is LNHDA, CDR2 SQIVND (reference sequence). With 1 base removed from V and 2 bases from J, the gap between germline ends came to 11 bases. The CDR3 contains 15 residues.

The chain carries TRBV7-2 and TRBJ2-5; D gene uncertain. The CDR3 contains 13 residues. CDR1 SGHTA and CDR2 FQGNSA come from the germline V gene. The V and J ends lost 1 base and 6 bases respectively, with 9 bases between them. CDR3 DNA sequence: TGTGCCAGCAGCTTAGGTATAACGAAGACCCAGTACTTC. Protein: CASSLGITKTQYF.

The rearrangement links TRBV7-9 to TRBJ1-2; D unresolved. CDR1 and CDR2 (germline): SEHNR, FQNEAQ (reference sequence). The CDR3 is 14 residues long. V was clipped by 2 bases and J by 4 bases, with 11 bases between them. The CDR3 here is CASSLLDTGYGYTF. The CDR3 DNA reads TGTGCCAGCAGCTTACTAGATACTGGCTATGGCTACACCTTC.

The chain recombines TRBV6-5 with TRBJ2-7; D ambiguous. Germline assignment: CDR1 MNHEY and CDR2 SVGAGI. The CDR3 contains 11 residues. V was trimmed by 6 bases and J by 6 bases, leaving 9 bases between them. Here the CDR3 DNA reads TGTGCCAGCAGCACATGGGGCGAGCAGTACTTC. As protein: CASSTWGEQYF.

The chain recombines TRBV18 with TRBJ1-5, with unresolved D. Germline CDR1 KGHSH, CDR2 LQKENI. Trimming stripped 5 bases from V and 7 bases from J, with 15 bases between. This CDR3 comprises 14 residues. CDR3 in DNA: TGTGCCAGCTCAACGGGTGGGGTGGGGCAGCCCCAGCATTTT. Amino acid sequence: CASSTGGVGQPQHF. The full variable domain, completed using reference TRBV18 and TRBJ1-5, is NAGVMQNPRHLVRRRGQEARLRCSPMKGHSHVYWYRQLPEEGLKFMVYLQKENIIDESGMPKERFSAEFPKEGPSILRIQQVVRGDSAAYFCASSTGGVGQPQHFGDGTRLSIL.

This clone showed up just a few times. The V gene is TRBV6-5, the J gene TRBJ1-2; 7 positions match TRBD1. The trim removed 5 bases at V and 7 bases at J, leaving 4 bases unmatched. The germline gives CDR1 MNHEY, CDR2 SVGAGI. This CDR3 spans 12 amino acids. The CDR3 loop is CASSRDSSGYTF. The CDR3 region has the DNA TGTGCCAGCAGTCGGGACAGTTCTGGCTACACCTTC.

This clone ranks as medium-sized. DNA of the CDR3: TGTGCCAGCAGTTTTACAGCAAACACTGAAGCTTTCTTT. This sequence encodes CASSFTANTEAFF. V gene TRBV27 combines with J gene TRBJ1-1; D not resolved. This CDR3 has 13 amino acids. The V and J ends lost 3 bases and 2 bases respectively, with 7 bases between them. CDR1 is MNHEY and CDR2 is SMNVEV in the germline V gene (reference sequence).

CDR3 sequence (DNA): TGTGCCAGCACTAAAACAGGGGTATTGGAGCAGTACTTC. Protein sequence: CASTKTGVLEQYF. This rearrangement joins TRBV6-4 to TRBJ2-7, with TRBD1 identical over 7 bases. The CDR3 contains 13 residues. Germline CDR1 reads MRHNA; CDR2 reads SNTAGT. V gave up 7 bases and J gave up 7 bases; unmatched junction bases: 10.

The chain combines TRBV6-5 with TRBJ2-3; TRBD2 matches 7 bases. V dropped 8 bases and J dropped 1; count of bases not matched to a gene: 6. CDR3 length equals 14 residues. Germline V gene data show CDR1 as MNHEY and CDR2 as SVGAGI. The CDR3 DNA follows: TGTGCCAGCGGGAAGCGGGGTGGCACAGATACGCAGTATTTT. This translates into CASGKRGGTDTQYF.

Notes on this clone: Mismatch with germline at one junction end may stem from a read error. The chain carries TRBV6-1 and TRBJ1-2; D might be TRBD1 (6 bases). The CDR3 runs 15 residues. Germline V gives CDR1 MNHNS, CDR2 SASEGT. The CDR3 region is CASNEGGAGNYGYTF. As DNA, the CDR3 is TGTGCCAGCAATGAAGGGGGGGCTGGCAACTATGGCTACACCTTC.

The rearrangement links TRBV15 to TRBJ2-3; D not certain. Germline values: CDR1 LNHNV, CDR2 YYDKDF (reference sequence). With 4 bases removed from V and 4 bases from J, the gap between germline ends came to 6 bases. The CDR3 has 12 amino acids. The CDR3, as DNA: TGTGCCACCAGCAAACTCCCAGATACGCAGTATTTT. As protein: CATSKLPDTQYF. Based on the CDR3 plus reference TRBV15 and TRBJ2-3, the full variable domain is DAMVIQNPRYQVTQFGKPVTLSCSQTLNHNVMYWYQQKSSQAPKLLFHYYDKDFNNEADTPDNFQSRRPNTSFCFLDIRSPGLGDTAMYLCATSKLPDTQYFGPGTRLTVL.

With respect to this clone: A read error may account for a junction end that differs from germline. The chain links TRBV7-2 to TRBJ1-2, with TRBD1 matching 11 bases. The germline V gene encodes CDR1 SGHTA and CDR2 FQGNSA. CDR3 length equals 15 residues. The CDR3 nucleotides read TGTGCCAGCAGGCTAAGCGGGGACAGGGGGTCCATGGACGCCTTC. This translates into CASRLSGDRGSMDAF.

The chain links TRBV5-4 to TRBJ2-5; 9 positions agree with TRBD2. CDR1 and CDR2 from the germline V gene are SGHNT and YYREEE (reference sequence). CDR3 length equals 15 residues. After removal of 10 bases from V and 1 base from J, the junction contained 11 bases not matched to a gene. The CDR3 here is CAYRAQRGAQETQYF. Here the CDR3 DNA reads TGTGCCTACAGGGCCCAGCGGGGGGCCCAAGAGACCCAGTACTTC.

The rearrangement joins TRBV7-2 to TRBJ1-5, with TRBD1 identical over 7 bases. V was clipped by 4 bases and J by 1 base; unmatched bases: 4. The CDR3 has 15 amino acids. Germline V gene data show CDR1 as SGHTA and CDR2 as FQGNSA. DNA for the CDR3: TGTGCCAGCAGCTCCCGGGGACAGAGCAATCAGCCCCAGCATTTT. The encoded protein is CASSSRGQSNQPQHF.

The J gene is TRBJ1-2, the V gene TRBV7-2; a possible D gene is TRBD1 (6 bases). V dropped 1 base and J dropped 4 bases, with 13 bases sitting between them. Germline V lookup: CDR1 SGHTA, CDR2 FQGNSA. The CDR3 is 15 residues long. DNA of the CDR3: TGTGCCAGCAGCTTAGACCGGGACAAGGTCTATGGCTACACCTTC. It yields the protein CASSLDRDKVYGYTF.

A note on this clone: The junction and the germline gene differ at one end; a read error may be behind it. The rearrangement uses TRBV4-3 and TRBJ1-4; 7 bases map to TRBD1. CDR1 and CDR2 (germline): LGHNA, YSLEER. The CDR3 spans 15 residues. CDR3 sequence reads: CASSPNRGGGETLFF. The DNA of the CDR3 is TGCGCCAGCAGCCCCAACAGGGGTGGAGGAGAAACACTGTTTTTT.

The chain carries TRBV4-2 and TRBJ1-2; the match to TRBD1 covers 8 bases. Germline V gene data show CDR1 as LGHNA and CDR2 as YNFKEQ. The CDR3 length is 14 residues. The junction had 6 bases not matched to a gene; V was cut back by 2 bases and J by 7 bases. The CDR3: CASSQTGTGVGYTF. The CDR3 DNA is TGTGCCAGCAGCCAAACCGGGACAGGAGTTGGCTACACCTTC.

In the case of this clone: This same CDR3 is encoded by further DNA sequences in the sample. J is TRBJ2-7 and V is TRBV19, with TRBD2 matching 7 bases. Germline loops: CDR1 LNHDA, CDR2 SQIVND (reference sequence). There are 15 residues in the CDR3. The ends lost 7 bases at V and 2 bases at J; junction bases unmatched: 11. The CDR3 sequence is CASTPSGRPPYEQYF. The CDR3 bases are TGTGCCAGTACTCCTAGCGGAAGGCCGCCCTACGAGCAGTACTTC.